This TCR beta chain was observed in a study of graft-versus-host responses after intestinal transplantation (TCRdb year 2021). In terms of the full investigation: Multivisceral, liver-intestinal, or isolated intestinal transplants were received by the recipients. Anti-thymocyte globulin induction was given to all recipients, followed by maintenance tacrolimus and steroids for 2 to 4 years. Bulk TCR-beta CDR3 sequencing was used to track graft-versus-host and host-versus-graft alloreactive T cell clones in the graft, circulation and bone marrow after intestinal transplantation. To identify alloreactive clones, pre-transplant mixed lymphocyte reaction products were sequenced and compared with unstimulated pre-transplant donor and recipient T cells. The cohort enrolled some 23 intestinal transplant recipients including one retransplant, and 3 patients lacking pretransplant specimens were excluded. Donor T cell macrochimerism was defined as a peak of at least 4% donor T cells among recipient peripheral blood mononuclear cells. Instead of going to the commercial service, samples from a few later patients were sequenced in-house on an Illumina MiSeq and processed with MiXCR. Beyond this particular receptor, the publication reports: Peak levels of circulating GvH clones were associated with declines in HvG clones early after transplant. Patients with donor T cell macrochimerism had high GvH to HvG T cell clonal ratios in their allografts. GvH clones were detected in recipient bone marrow, and some of these GvH clones were observed earlier in ileal mucosa or blood, consistent with an intestinal mucosal origin. The conclusions were limited by the relatively low number and heterogeneity of the intestinal transplant patients.

The library was produced with the immunoSEQ multiplex PCR assay. For most patients, genomic DNA was isolated using the Qiagen DNeasy Blood and Tissue Kit and was shipped frozen to Adaptive Biotechnologies for TCR sequencing. For most patients, genomic DNA was subjected to high-throughput TCR-beta CDR3 sequencing by Adaptive Biotechnologies. For the original study's pipeline: Adaptive's ImmunoSEQ software supplied the TCR sequencing data for under 20 patients, while MiXCR and VDJtools were used to process a few other patients. To correct CD4 versus CD8 sorting errors, sequences present in both subsets at a frequency ratio below 5:1 were removed. CDR3 nucleotide sequences shared between donor and recipient were removed because their origin could not be assigned. At least 2-fold expansion over unstimulated cells and a minimum CFSE-low frequency of 0.002% (template counts) or 0.001% (read counts) were required for clones to be classified as alloreactive. A clone was considered mappable if detected in the sequenced pre-transplant spleen, lymph node, or MLR CFSE-low populations of the donor or recipient. The cumulative frequency of alloreactive clones was calculated as a percentage of all sequences, weighted by copy number. TCRdb holds this immuneACCESS table with in-frame rearrangements only. Some clones are missing; in checked studies, unresolved V genes explain under half, and the rest has no known cause. V and J calls and clone size are as listed in that table; D and trimming were resolved from the DNA. The sample records about 88,000 clones, about nine tenths of which are singletons. The biggest ten clones account for around 0.11% of the sample.

The trim is 0 bases for V and 1 base for J, with a gap of 8 bases between the germline ends. Reading the germline V gene gives CDR1 MNHNS and CDR2 SASEGT. The CDR3 holds 15 amino acids from the cysteine to the phenylalanine. The read is trimmed to its CDR3 DNA, 45 bases read in frame from base 1. Read against the paper, the sample's time point label means: cells obtained before transplantation from donor or recipient. CD3+CD4+ and CD3+CD8+ populations were FACS-sorted from unstimulated pre-transplant donor and recipient cells taken from spleen or lymph nodes. As for this clone: Which antigen it targets is not known. Within one base of it there is no much larger clone, and no base qualities were kept.

The sequence links TRBV6-1 to TRBJ2-3; the best D guess is TRBD2, with 5 bases matching. This material consisted of unstimulated CD4+ T cells sorted from spleen or lymph node cells, taken before intestinal transplant. The source is a human donor who received an intestinal transplant. The CDR3 protein sequence reads: CASSEALARTDTQYF. The bases are TGTGCCAGCAGTGAAGCGCTAGCCCGCACAGATACGCAGTATTTT.